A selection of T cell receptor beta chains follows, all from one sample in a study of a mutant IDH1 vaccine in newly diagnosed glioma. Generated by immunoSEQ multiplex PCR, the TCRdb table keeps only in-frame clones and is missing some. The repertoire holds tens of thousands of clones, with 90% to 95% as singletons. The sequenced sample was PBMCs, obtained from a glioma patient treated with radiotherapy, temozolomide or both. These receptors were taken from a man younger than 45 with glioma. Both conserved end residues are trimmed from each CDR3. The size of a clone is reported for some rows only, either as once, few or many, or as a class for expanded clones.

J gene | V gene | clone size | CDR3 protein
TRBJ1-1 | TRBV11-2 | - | ASSLPRTVWGTEAF
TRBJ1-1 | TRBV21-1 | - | ASSKSRHWGETEAF
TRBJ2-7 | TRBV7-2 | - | ASSLLRGYEQY
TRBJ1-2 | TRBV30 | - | AWILASSPRSSGYT
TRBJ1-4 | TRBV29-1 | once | SVCKNNEKLF
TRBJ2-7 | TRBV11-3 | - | ASSLRPDRRL
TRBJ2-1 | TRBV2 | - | ASGLTGPLYNEQF
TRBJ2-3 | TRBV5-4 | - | ATRTSESTDTQY
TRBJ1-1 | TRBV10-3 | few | AISAVKGVNTEAF
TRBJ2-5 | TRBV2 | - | ASSENRETQY
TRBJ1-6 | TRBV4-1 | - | ASRSVVGSYNSPLH
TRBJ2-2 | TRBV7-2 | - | ASSLQAPRLSTGELF
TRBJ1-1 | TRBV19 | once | ASSIGRDRRDGEAF
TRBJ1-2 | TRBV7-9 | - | ASSPHGQGHYGYT
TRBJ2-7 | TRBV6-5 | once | ASSYSTSSYEQY
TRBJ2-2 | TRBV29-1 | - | SVVPQLAAGELF
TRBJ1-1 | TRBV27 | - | ASSHDRSNTEAF
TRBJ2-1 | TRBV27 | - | ASSGAGQIYNEQF
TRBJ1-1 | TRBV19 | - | ASSIDEGAGTEAF